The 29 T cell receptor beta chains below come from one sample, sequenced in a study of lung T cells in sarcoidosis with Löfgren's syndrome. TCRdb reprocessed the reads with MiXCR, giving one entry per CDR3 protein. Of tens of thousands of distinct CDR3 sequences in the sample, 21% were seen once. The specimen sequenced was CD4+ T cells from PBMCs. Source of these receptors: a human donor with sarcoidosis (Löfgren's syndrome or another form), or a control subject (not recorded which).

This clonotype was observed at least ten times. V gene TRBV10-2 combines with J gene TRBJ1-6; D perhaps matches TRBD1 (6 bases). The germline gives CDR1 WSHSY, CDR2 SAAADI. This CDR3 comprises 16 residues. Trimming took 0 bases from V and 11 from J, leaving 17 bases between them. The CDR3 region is CASSESTTGPRTPLHF. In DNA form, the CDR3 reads TGCGCCAGCAGTGAGTCGACGACAGGCCCTCGGACACCCCTCCACTTT.

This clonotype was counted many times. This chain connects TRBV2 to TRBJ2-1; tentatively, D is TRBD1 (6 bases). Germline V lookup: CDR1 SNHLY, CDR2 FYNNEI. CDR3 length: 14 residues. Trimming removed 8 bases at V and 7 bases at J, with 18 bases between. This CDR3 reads CASAMRQALNEQFF. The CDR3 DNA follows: TGTGCCAGCGCGATGAGACAGGCGTTGAATGAGCAGTTCTTC.

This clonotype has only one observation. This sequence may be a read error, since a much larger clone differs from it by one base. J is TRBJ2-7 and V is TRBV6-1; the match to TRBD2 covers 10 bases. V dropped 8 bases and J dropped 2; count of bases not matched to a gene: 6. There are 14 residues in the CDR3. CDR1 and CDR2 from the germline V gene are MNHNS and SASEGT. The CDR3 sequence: CASCSGGKTYEQYV. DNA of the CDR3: TGTGCCAGCTGTAGCGGGGGGAAAACCTACGAGCAGTACGTC.

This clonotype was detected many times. CDR3 loop: CASSGEGTNQPQHF. In nucleotides, the CDR3 is TGTGCCAGCAGCGGCGAGGGAACCAATCAGCCCCAGCATTTT. The chain joins TRBV2 to TRBJ1-5; D is undetermined. Trimming took off 6 bases at V and 3 bases at J, with 12 bases between the two ends. Germline V gene data show CDR1 as SNHLY and CDR2 as FYNNEI. The CDR3 extends over 14 amino acids.

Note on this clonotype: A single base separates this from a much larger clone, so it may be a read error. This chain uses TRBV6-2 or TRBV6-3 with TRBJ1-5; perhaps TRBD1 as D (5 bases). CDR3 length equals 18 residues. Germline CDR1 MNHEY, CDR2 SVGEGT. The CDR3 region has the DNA TGTGCCAGCAGTTACGTTCCGGGGGGTTCGGGTAGCAATCAGCCCCGGCATTTT. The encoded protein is CASSYVPGGSGSNQPRHF.

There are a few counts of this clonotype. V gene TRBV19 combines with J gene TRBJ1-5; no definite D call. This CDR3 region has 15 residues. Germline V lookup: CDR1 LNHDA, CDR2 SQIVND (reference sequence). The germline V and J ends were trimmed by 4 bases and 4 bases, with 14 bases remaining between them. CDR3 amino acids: CASSRALEWNQPQHF. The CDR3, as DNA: TGTGCCAGTAGTAGGGCACTAGAGTGGAATCAGCCCCAGCATTTT.

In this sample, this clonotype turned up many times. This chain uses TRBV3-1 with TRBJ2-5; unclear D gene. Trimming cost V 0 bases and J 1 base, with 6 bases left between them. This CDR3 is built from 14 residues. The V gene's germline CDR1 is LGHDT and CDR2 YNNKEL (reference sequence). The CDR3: CASSQDVSQETQYF. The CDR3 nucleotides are TGTGCCAGCAGCCAAGATGTCTCCCAAGAGACCCAGTACTTC.

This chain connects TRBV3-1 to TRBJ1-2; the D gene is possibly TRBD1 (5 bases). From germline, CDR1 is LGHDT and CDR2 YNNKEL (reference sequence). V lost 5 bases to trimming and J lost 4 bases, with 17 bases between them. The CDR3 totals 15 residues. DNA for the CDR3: TGTGCCAGCAGCTATGACAGTTCTTCCTCCTATGGCTACACCTTC. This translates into CASSYDSSSSYGYTF.

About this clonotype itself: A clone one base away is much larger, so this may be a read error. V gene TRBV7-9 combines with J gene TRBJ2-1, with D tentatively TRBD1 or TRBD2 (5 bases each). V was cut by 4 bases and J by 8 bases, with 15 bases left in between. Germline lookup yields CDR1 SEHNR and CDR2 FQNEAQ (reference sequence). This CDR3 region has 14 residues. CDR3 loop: CASSSFSRGDEQFF. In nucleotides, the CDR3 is TGTGCCAGCAGCTCGTTCAGCCGGGGCGATGAGCAGTTCTTC.

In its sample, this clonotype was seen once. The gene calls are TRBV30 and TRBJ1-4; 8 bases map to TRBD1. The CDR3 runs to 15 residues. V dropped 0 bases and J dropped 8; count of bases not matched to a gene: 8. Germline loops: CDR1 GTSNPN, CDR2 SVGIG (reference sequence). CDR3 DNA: TGTGCCTGGAGTGTTGCGCGGACAGGGCGGGAAAAACTGTTTTTT. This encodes CAWSVARTGREKLFF.

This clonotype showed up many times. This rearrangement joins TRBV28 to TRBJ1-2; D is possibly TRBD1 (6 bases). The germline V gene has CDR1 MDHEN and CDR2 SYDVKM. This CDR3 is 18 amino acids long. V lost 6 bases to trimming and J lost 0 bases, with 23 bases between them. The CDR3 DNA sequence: TGTGCCAGCAGCCACGGCGGACAGCCCGTCTCCGCTAACTATGGCTACACCTTC. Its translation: CASSHGGQPVSANYGYTF.

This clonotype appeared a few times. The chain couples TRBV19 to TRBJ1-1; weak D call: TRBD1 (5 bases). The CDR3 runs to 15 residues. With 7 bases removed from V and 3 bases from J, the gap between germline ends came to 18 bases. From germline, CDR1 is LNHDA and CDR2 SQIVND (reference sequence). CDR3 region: CASKEGKGLDTEAFF. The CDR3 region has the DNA TGTGCCAGTAAAGAGGGCAAGGGGCTCGACACTGAAGCTTTCTTT.

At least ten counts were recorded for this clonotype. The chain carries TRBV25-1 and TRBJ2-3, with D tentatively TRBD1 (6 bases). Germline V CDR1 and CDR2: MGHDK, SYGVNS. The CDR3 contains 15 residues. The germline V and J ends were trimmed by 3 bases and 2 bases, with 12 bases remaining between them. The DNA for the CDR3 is TGTGCCAGCAGTGATTCGGGACAACACACAGATACGCAGTATTTT. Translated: CASSDSGQHTDTQYF.

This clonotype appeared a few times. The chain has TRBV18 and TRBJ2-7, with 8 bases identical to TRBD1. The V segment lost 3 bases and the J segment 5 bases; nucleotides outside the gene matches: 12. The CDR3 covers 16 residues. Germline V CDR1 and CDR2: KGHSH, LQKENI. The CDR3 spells CASSPLADRALDEQYV. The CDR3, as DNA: TGTGCCAGCTCACCCCTCGCGGACAGGGCCCTAGACGAGCAGTACGTC.

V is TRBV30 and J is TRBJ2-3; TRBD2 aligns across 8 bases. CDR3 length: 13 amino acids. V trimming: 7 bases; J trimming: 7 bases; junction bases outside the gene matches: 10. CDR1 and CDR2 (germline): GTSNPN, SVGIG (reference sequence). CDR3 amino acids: CAFLAGGENTQYF. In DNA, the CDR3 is TGTGCCTTTCTTGCGGGGGGCGAAAATACGCAGTATTTT.

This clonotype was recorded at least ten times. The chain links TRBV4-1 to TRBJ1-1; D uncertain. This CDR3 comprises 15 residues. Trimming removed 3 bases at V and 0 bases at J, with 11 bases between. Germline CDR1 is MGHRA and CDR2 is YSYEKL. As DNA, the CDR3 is TGCGCCAGCAGCCAGCAGTCAGCCGTGAACACTGAAGCTTTCTTT. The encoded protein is CASSQQSAVNTEAFF.

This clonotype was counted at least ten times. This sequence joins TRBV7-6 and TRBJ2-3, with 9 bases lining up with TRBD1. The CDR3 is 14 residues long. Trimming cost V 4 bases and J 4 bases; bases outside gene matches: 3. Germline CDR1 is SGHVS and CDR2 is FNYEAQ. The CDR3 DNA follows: TGTGCCAGCAGCTCCCGGACAGGGGCAGATACGCAGTATTTT. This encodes CASSSRTGADTQYF. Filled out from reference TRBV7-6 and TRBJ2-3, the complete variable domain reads GAGVSQSPRYKVTKRGQDVALRCDPISGHVSLYWYRQALGQGPEFLTYFNYEAQQDKSGLPNDRFSAERPEGSISTLTIQRTEQRDSAMYRCASSSRTGADTQYFGPGTRLTVL.

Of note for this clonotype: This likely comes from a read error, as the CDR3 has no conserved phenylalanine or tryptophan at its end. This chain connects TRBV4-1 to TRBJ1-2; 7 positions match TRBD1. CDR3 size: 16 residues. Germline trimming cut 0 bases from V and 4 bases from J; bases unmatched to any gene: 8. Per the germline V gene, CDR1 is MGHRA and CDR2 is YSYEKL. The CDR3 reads CASSQEVTGTAYGYTL. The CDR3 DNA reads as TGCGCCAGCAGCCAAGAGGTCACCGGGACAGCCTATGGCTACACCCTC.

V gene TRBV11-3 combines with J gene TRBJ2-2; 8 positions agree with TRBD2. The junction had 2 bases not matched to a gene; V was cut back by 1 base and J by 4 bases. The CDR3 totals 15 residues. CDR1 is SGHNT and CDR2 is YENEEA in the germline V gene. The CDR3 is CASSLVRGGTGELFF. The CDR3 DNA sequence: TGTGCCAGCAGCTTAGTTCGGGGGGGCACCGGGGAGCTGTTTTTT.

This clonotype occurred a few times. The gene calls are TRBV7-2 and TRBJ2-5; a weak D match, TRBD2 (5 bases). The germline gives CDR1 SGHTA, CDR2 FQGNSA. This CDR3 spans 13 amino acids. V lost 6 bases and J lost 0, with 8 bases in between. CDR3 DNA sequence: TGTGCCAGCAGGTCCGGGAACCAAGAGACCCAGTACTTC. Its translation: CASRSGNQETQYF.

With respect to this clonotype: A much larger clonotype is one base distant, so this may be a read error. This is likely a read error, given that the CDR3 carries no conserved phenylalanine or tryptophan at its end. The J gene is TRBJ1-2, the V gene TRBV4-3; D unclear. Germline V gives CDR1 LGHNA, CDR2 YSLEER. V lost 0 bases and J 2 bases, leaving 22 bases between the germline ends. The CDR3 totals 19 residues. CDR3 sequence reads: CASSQDTPQGGSVNYGYTL. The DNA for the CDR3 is TGCGCCAGCAGCCAAGATACCCCCCAAGGAGGGTCTGTAAACTATGGCTACACCCTC.

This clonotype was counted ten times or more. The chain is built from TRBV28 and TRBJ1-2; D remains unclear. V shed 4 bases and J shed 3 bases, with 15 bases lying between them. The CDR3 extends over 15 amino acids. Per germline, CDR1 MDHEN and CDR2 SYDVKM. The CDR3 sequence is CASSYLPVLYYGYTF. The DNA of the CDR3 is TGTGCCAGCAGTTACCTACCGGTCCTTTACTATGGCTACACCTTC.

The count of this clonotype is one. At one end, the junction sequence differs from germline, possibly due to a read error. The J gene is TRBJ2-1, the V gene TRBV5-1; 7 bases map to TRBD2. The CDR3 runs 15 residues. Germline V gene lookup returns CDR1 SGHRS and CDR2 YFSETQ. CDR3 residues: CASRKAGSSYDEQFF. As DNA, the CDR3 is TGCGCCAGCAGAAAAGCGGGGAGCTCCTACGATGAGCAGTTCTTC.

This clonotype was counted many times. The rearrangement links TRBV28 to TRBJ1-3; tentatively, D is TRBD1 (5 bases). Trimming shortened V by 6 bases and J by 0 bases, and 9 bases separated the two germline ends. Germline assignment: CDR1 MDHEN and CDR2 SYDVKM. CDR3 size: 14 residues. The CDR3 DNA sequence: TGTGCCAGCAGCAGAGACAGCTCTGGAAACACCATATATTTT. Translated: CASSRDSSGNTIYF.

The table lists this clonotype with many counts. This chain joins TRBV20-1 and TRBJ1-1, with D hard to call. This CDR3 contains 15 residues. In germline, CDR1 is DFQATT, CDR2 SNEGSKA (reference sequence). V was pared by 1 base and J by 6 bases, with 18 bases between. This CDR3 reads CSARGSAPRISEAFF. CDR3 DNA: TGCAGTGCTAGAGGTTCCGCCCCGAGGATCTCTGAAGCTTTCTTT.

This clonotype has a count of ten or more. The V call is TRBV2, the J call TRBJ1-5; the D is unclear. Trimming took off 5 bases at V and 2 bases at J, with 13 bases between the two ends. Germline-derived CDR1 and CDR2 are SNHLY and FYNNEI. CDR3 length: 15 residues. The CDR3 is CASSWGYGGNQPQHF. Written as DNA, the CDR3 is TGTGCCAGCAGTTGGGGATATGGAGGCAATCAGCCCCAGCATTTT.

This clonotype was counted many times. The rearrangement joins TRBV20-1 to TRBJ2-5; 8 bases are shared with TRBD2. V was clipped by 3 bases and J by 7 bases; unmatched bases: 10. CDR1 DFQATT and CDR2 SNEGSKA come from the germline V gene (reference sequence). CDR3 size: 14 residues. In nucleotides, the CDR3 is TGCAGTGCTAGCCCCTGGGGGCGGGAGGTGACCCAGTACTTC. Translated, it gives CSASPWGREVTQYF.

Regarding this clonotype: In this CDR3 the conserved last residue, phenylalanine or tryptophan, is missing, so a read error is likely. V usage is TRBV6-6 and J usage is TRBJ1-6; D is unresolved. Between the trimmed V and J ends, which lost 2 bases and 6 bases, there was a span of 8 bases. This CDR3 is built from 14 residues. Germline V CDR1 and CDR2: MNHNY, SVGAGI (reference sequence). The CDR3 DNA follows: TGTGCCAGCAGTTACCTGGCAGCTAATTCACCCCTCCACCTT. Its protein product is CASSYLAANSPLHL.

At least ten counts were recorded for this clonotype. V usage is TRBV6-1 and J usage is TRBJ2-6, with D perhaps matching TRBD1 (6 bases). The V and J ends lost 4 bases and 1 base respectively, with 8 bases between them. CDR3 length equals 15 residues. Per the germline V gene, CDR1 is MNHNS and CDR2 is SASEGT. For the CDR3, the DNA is TGTGCCAGCAGTGGAACAGGGTCTGGGGCCAACGTCCTGACTTTC. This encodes CASSGTGSGANVLTF.